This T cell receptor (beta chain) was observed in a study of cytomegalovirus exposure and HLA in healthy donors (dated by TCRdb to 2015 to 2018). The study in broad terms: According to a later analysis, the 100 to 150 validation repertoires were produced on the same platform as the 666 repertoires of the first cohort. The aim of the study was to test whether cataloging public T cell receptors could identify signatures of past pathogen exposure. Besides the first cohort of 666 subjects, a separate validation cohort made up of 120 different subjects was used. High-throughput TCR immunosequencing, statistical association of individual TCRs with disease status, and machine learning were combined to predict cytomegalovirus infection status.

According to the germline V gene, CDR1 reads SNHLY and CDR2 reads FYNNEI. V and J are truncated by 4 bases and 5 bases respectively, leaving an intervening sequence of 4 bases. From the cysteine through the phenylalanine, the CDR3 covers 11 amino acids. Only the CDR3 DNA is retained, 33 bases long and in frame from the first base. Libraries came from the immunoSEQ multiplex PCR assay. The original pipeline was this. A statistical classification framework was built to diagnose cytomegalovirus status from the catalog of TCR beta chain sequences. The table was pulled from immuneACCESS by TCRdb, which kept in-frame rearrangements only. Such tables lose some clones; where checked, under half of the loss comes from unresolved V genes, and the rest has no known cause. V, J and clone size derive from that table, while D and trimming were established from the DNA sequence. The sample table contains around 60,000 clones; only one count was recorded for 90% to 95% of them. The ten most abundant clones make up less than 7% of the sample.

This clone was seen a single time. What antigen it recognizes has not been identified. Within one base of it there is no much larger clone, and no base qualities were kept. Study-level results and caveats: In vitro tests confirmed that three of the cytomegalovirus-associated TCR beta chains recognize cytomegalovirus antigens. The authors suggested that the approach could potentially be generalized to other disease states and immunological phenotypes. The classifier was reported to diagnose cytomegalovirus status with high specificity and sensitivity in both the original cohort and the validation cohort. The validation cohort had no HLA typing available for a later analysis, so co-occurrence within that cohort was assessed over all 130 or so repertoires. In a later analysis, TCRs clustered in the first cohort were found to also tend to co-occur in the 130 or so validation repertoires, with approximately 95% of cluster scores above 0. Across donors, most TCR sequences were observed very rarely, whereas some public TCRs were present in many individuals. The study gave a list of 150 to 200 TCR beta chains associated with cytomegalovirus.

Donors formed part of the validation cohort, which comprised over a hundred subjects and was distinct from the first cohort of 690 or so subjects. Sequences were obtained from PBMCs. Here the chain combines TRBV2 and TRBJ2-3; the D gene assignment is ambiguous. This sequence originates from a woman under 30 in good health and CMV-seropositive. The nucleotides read TGTGCCAGCAGTGTGAGAGATACGCAGTATTTT. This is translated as CASSVRDTQYF.